A selection of T cell receptor beta chains follows, all from one sample in a study of technical replicates of blood from a few donors. The data were produced by immunoSEQ multiplex PCR, yet TCRdb's version contains in-frame clones alone and is incomplete. The repertoire includes some 48,000 clones, 90% to 95% of them detected once, and 3% to 5% sits in the top ten. Sequences were obtained from PBMCs. These receptors were obtained from a human donor in good health. Some clones in this sample may be carry-over from other donors' samples. The CDR3 runs from the conserved cysteine through the conserved F or W. The order of the fields is J gene, clone size, V gene, D gene, CDR3 protein, CDR3 DNA. The D gene is left open where the match is weak. Size is omitted from some rows. Given values are once, few, many or a class for expanded clones.

TRBJ2-1 | . | TRBV2 | . | CASLKRLASSYNEQFF | TGTGCCAGCCTTAAAAGACTGGCGAGCTCCTACAATGAGCAGTTCTTC
TRBJ2-6 | few | TRBV28 | TRBD2 | CASRESGGSGANVLTF | TGTGCCAGCAGGGAATCGGGGGGGTCTGGGGCCAACGTCCTGACTTTC
TRBJ1-1 | few | TRBV9 | . | CASSVDGVGAFF | TGTGCCAGCAGCGTAGACGGGGTGGGAGCTTTCTTT
TRBJ2-2 | . | TRBV5-1 | TRBD1 | CASSLKRTGGNTGELFF | TGCGCCAGCAGCTTAAAACGGACAGGGGGGAACACCGGGGAGCTGTTTTTT
TRBJ2-7 | . | TRBV5-1 | TRBD1 | CASSTGGYEQYF | TGCGCCAGCTCGACAGGGGGCTACGAGCAGTACTTC
TRBJ2-1 | once | TRBV15 | TRBD2 | CATSRDRASGSNEQFF | TGTGCCACCAGCAGAGATCGGGCTAGCGGGAGCAATGAGCAGTTCTTC
TRBJ2-7 | once | TRBV9 | . | CASSVTDKPYEQYF | TGTGCCAGCAGCGTGACGGACAAACCCTACGAGCAGTACTTC
TRBJ2-7 | . | TRBV6-5 | . | CASSYSTSSYEQYF | TGTGCCAGCAGTTACTCTACTTCATCCTACGAGCAGTACTTC
TRBJ2-7 | once | TRBV6-5 | TRBD1 | CASSKGTATRPRQYF | TGTGCCAGCAGCAAAGGGACAGCCACTAGGCCTCGGCAGTACTTC
TRBJ2-6 | . | TRBV19 | . | CASSGHLSSGANVLTF | TGTGCCAGCTCGGGACACCTTAGCTCTGGGGCCAACGTCCTGACTTTC
TRBJ2-3 | . | TRBV7-2 | . | CASSRGTDTQYF | TGTGCCAGCAGCCGAGGCACAGATACGCAGTATTTT
TRBJ2-7 | . | TRBV29-1 | TRBD1 | CSVGDRGQEQYF | TGCAGCGTTGGAGACAGGGGGCAAGAGCAGTACTTC
TRBJ1-2 | . | TRBV6-1 | TRBD1 | CASKGDSGTGYTF | TGTGCCAGCAAGGGGGATTCCGGGACAGGGTATACCTTC
TRBJ2-7 | few | TRBV19 | TRBD1 | CASSDGTASYEQYF | TGTGCCAGTAGCGATGGGACAGCCTCCTACGAGCAGTACTTC
TRBJ2-2 | . | TRBV19 | TRBD1 | CASSTQTGSNTGELFF | TGTGCCAGTAGTACCCAGACAGGGTCGAACACCGGGGAGCTGTTTTTT
TRBJ1-5 | . | TRBV6-1 | . | CASSDWDGRYQPQHF | TGTGCCAGCAGTGATTGGGATGGGAGGTATCAGCCCCAGCATTTT
TRBJ2-1 | . | TRBV5-1 | . | CASSLDSYNEQFF | TGCGCCAGCAGCTTGGACAGCTACAATGAGCAGTTCTTC
TRBJ1-2 | . | TRBV5-1 | . | CASSPTGWGGYTF | TGCGCCAGCAGCCCAACAGGGTGGGGCGGCTACACCTTC
TRBJ2-2 | . | TRBV9 | TRBD2 | CASSVDGFPGGHTGELFF | TGTGCCAGCAGCGTAGACGGGTTTCCGGGGGGGCACACCGGGGAGCTGTTTTTT
TRBJ2-7 | . | TRBV7-9 | . | CASSPPAGDVAYEQYF | TGTGCCAGCAGCCCGCCGGCAGGGGATGTCGCCTACGAGCAGTACTTC
TRBJ1-4 | . | TRBV5-4 | TRBD1 | CASSLGAGGSNEKLFF | TGTGCCAGCAGCTTGGGGGCAGGGGGTTCCAATGAAAAACTGTTTTTT
TRBJ2-2 | . | TRBV27 | TRBD1 | CASRRQGRNTGELFF | TGTGCCAGCAGACGACAGGGTCGGAACACCGGGGAGCTGTTTTTT
TRBJ2-3 | . | TRBV5-6 | TRBD2 | CASSSPVPSGSRDTQYF | TGTGCCAGCAGCTCCCCCGTCCCTAGCGGGAGTAGGGATACGCAGTATTTT
TRBJ2-7 | . | TRBV18 | . | CASSPPADYEQYF | TGTGCCAGCTCACCACCGGCAGACTACGAGCAGTACTTC
TRBJ2-7 | . | TRBV6-1 | TRBD1 | CASTEGQGSSYEQYF | TGTGCCAGCACCGAGGGACAGGGGAGTTCCTACGAGCAGTACTTC
TRBJ2-7 | . | TRBV2 | . | CASSDRLVYEQYF | TGTGCCAGCAGTGACCGGTTAGTCTACGAGCAGTACTTC
TRBJ2-2 | . | TRBV5-4 | TRBD2 | CASRPGLAAGELFF | TGTGCCAGCAGGCCGGGACTAGCGGCCGGGGAGCTGTTTTTT
TRBJ2-2 | . | TRBV4-1 | . | CASSPSELNTGELFF | TGCGCCAGCAGCCCCTCAGAATTAAACACCGGGGAGCTGTTTTTT
TRBJ1-2 | . | TRBV2 | . | CAEVREGDGYTF | TGTGCCGAAGTAAGAGAGGGGGATGGCTACACCTTC
TRBJ2-5 | . | TRBV10-3 | TRBD2 | CAISGTSSETQYF | TGTGCCATCAGCGGGACTAGCTCAGAGACCCAGTACTTC
TRBJ1-3 | . | TRBV29-1 | . | CSVAIGNTIYF | TGCAGCGTGGCCATTGGAAACACCATATATTTT
TRBJ2-7 | once | TRBV5-1 | TRBD2 | CASSIIPSGSGNEQYF | TGCGCCAGCAGCATCATCCCTAGCGGGAGTGGGAACGAGCAGTACTTC
TRBJ2-5 | . | TRBV29-1 | TRBD2 | CSGEPAGGLKTQYF | TGCAGCGGCGAACCAGCGGGGGGGCTGAAGACCCAGTACTTC
TRBJ1-6 | . | TRBV6-5 | TRBD1 | CASSFTDRPYNSPLHF | TGTGCCAGCAGTTTCACGGACAGGCCGTATAATTCACCCCTCCACTTT
TRBJ1-5 | . | TRBV7-2 | . | CASSLTRDGNQPQHF | TGTGCCAGCAGCTTAACGAGGGATGGGAATCAGCCCCAGCATTTT
TRBJ2-3 | . | TRBV4-2 | . | CASSQDAGRDTQYF | TGTGCCAGCAGCCAAGATGCGGGGCGGGATACGCAGTATTTT
TRBJ2-3 | . | TRBV9 | . | CASSPQVATDTQYF | TGTGCCAGCAGCCCACAAGTAGCCACAGATACGCAGTATTTT